The next 16 T cell receptor beta chains were all read from a single sample in a study of shared clonotypes between healthy human individuals. Only in-frame clones appear in the TCRdb table, and some are missing; sequencing was by immunoSEQ multiplex PCR. The sample contains about 480,000 clones, over 75% of which appear only once. Sequencing was done on a sample of PBMCs. The receptor set was obtained from a woman aged 40-49 years in good health. Some clones in this sample may be carry-over from other donors' samples.

The CDR3 coding sequence is TGTGCCAGCAGCTTAGGTGCCGGGACTGCCGAGACCCAGTACTTC. Amino acids: CASSLGAGTAETQYF. V gene TRBV11-2 combines with J gene TRBJ2-5, with a possible D match to TRBD2 (6 bases). Germline V CDR1 and CDR2: SGHAT, FQNNGV. V lost 1 base to trimming and J lost 5 bases, with 14 bases between them. This CDR3 region has 15 residues.

The rearrangement joins TRBV29-1 to TRBJ2-7; 9 bases match TRBD2. The CDR3 has 12 amino acids. Germline V gene lookup returns CDR1 SQVTM and CDR2 ANQGSEA. The ends lost 6 bases at V and 3 bases at J; junction bases unmatched: 3. The CDR3 protein is CSVASGNYEQYF. CDR3 bases: TGCAGCGTCGCTAGCGGGAACTACGAGCAGTACTTC.

This clone was seen more than once but under ten times. This sequence joins TRBV5-1 and TRBJ2-1; D uncertain. Per germline, CDR1 SGHRS and CDR2 YFSETQ. Trimming pared 4 bases from V and 8 bases from J, leaving 10 bases between. CDR3 length: 12 amino acids. CDR3 sequence (DNA): TGCGCCAGCAGCCCCCCTGGGGATGAGCAGTTCTTC. Translation: CASSPPGDEQFF.

The chain employs TRBV7-9 and TRBJ2-5, with D perhaps assigned TRBD1 or TRBD2 (6 bases each). V lost 6 bases to trimming and J lost 5 bases, with 19 bases between them. Germline CDR1 SEHNR, CDR2 FQNEAQ (reference sequence). This CDR3 is built from 15 residues. The CDR3 is CASRPMVGGAETQYF. CDR3 sequence (DNA): TGTGCCAGCAGACCCATGGTGGGGGGCGCGGAGACCCAGTACTTC.

This clone was observed a few times. This chain connects TRBV10-3 to TRBJ1-4; D is undetermined. This CDR3 has 12 residues. Germline lookup yields CDR1 ENHRY and CDR2 SYGVKD. The ends were cut back, 6 bases at V and 4 bases at J, with 6 bases in the middle. CDR3 DNA sequence: TGTGCCATCAGCTTTAATAATGAAAAACTGTTTTTT. This gives the protein CAISFNNEKLFF.

The J gene is TRBJ2-1, the V gene TRBV5-1; 7 nucleotides align to TRBD1. CDR3 length equals 16 residues. The J segment lost 0 bases and the V segment lost 0 bases, leaving 3 bases of the junction unmatched. Germline V gene data show CDR1 as SGHRS and CDR2 as YFSETQ. The CDR3 loop reads CASSLAGQNSYNEQFF. CDR3 DNA sequence: TGCGCCAGCAGCTTGGCGGGACAGAACTCCTACAATGAGCAGTTCTTC.

V is TRBV7-9 and J is TRBJ1-1; 9 bases match TRBD1. There are 17 residues in the CDR3. In germline, CDR1 is SEHNR, CDR2 FQNEAQ (reference sequence). V trimming: 4 bases; J trimming: 0 bases; junction bases outside the gene matches: 9. CDR3 loop: CASSSGTGPPMNTEAFF. The CDR3 DNA follows: TGTGCCAGCAGCTCCGGGACAGGGCCCCCCATGAACACTGAAGCTTTCTTT.

There are many counts of this clone. The chain couples TRBV15 to TRBJ2-7; 9 bases align to TRBD1. Germline trimming cut 3 bases from V and 1 base from J; bases unmatched to any gene: 13. This CDR3 spans 18 amino acids. Germline CDR1 is LNHNV and CDR2 is YYDKDF (reference sequence). As DNA, the CDR3 is TGTGCCACCAGCAGGTTTGCGGGACAGGGTGTAAGTTCCTACGAGCAGTACTTC. It is translated as CATSRFAGQGVSSYEQYF.

V and J are TRBV7-3 and TRBJ1-1; D might be TRBD1 (5 bases). CDR1 and CDR2 from the germline V gene are SGHTA and FQGTGA. V was clipped by 4 bases and J by 1 base, with 10 bases between them. This CDR3 is built from 14 residues. This CDR3 reads CASSSPDRNTEAFF. CDR3 DNA sequence: TGTGCCAGCAGCTCCCCCGACAGGAACACTGAAGCTTTCTTT.

Comment on this clone: Other DNA sequences within the sample encode an identical CDR3. The chain has TRBV2 and TRBJ1-1; D remains unclear. Germline CDR1 SNHLY, CDR2 FYNNEI. This CDR3 contains 13 residues. The V end was cut by 4 bases, the J end by 2 bases, with 8 bases between. This chain's CDR3 is CASSVGPNTEAFF. As DNA, the CDR3 is TGTGCCAGCAGTGTTGGGCCTAACACTGAAGCTTTCTTT.

The genes are TRBV7-9 and TRBJ2-5, with D perhaps assigned TRBD1 or TRBD2 (6 bases each). Germline loops: CDR1 SEHNR, CDR2 FQNEAQ (reference sequence). The V and J ends lost 3 bases and 4 bases respectively, with 18 bases between them. The CDR3 length is 16 residues. CDR3 region: CASSLTGARGGETQYF. The DNA of the CDR3 is TGTGCCAGCAGCTTGACGGGAGCGAGAGGGGGAGAGACCCAGTACTTC.

J is TRBJ1-1 and V is TRBV13; 8 positions agree with TRBD1. The V gene's germline CDR1 is PRHDT and CDR2 FYEKMQ (reference sequence). The CDR3 covers 15 residues. The trim removed 0 bases at V and 7 bases at J, leaving 7 bases unmatched. CDR3 bases: TGTGCCAGCAGCTTAGGAAGGAGACAGGGGAATGAAGCTTTCTTT. Its translation: CASSLGRRQGNEAFF.

This rearrangement joins TRBV28 to TRBJ2-7; 9 bases agree with TRBD2. The CDR3 is made up of 14 amino acids. Germline V CDR1 and CDR2: MDHEN, SYDVKM. The trim removed 6 bases at V and 3 bases at J, leaving 6 bases unmatched. CDR3 nucleotide sequence: TGTGCCAGCAGCCCCACAGCGGGGGGCTACGAGCAGTACTTC. It yields the protein CASSPTAGGYEQYF. The full variable domain, rest sourced from reference TRBV28 and TRBJ2-7, is DVKVTQSSRYLVKRTGEKVFLECVQDMDHENMFWYRQDPGLGLRLIYFSYDVKMKEKGDIPEGYSVSREKKERFSLILESASTNQTSMYLCASSPTAGGYEQYFGPGTRLTVT.

To note about this clone: Being one base from a much bigger clone, this may be a read error. Other DNA variants within this sample encode the same CDR3. The chain carries TRBV12-5 and TRBJ2-7; 9 nucleotides agree with TRBD1. CDR3 length: 16 amino acids. Germline values: CDR1 LGHNT, CDR2 FRNRAP. The CDR3 protein is CASGLSSRDRVYEQYF. The CDR3 nucleotides read TGTGCTAGTGGTTTGTCTAGCCGGGACAGGGTCTACGAACAGTACTTC. The full variable domain, in which reference TRBV12-5 and TRBJ2-7 provide the parts outside the CDR3, is DARVTQTPRHKVTEMGQEVTMRCQPILGHNTVFWYRQTMMQGLELLAYFRNRAPLDDSGMPKDRFSAEMPDATLATLKIQPSEPRDSAVYFCASGLSSRDRVYEQYFGPGTRLTVT.

The chain joins TRBV7-7 to TRBJ2-1; 13 nucleotides line up with TRBD2. This CDR3 has 16 amino acids. Trimming at V came to 5 bases and at J to 9 bases, leaving 10 bases not matched to a gene. Germline V lookup: CDR1 SSHAT, CDR2 FNYEAQ (reference sequence). The CDR3 DNA is TGTGCCAGCAGCGCAGGACTAGCGGGAGTAGGGGGTGAGCAGTTCTTC. This gives the protein CASSAGLAGVGGEQFF.

Turning to this clone: This CDR3 is also generated by other DNA sequences in the sample. CDR3 region: CASSPLTGRTEAFF. The CDR3 DNA reads as TGTGCCAGCAGTCCGCTTACAGGGAGGACTGAAGCTTTCTTT. V is TRBV28 and J is TRBJ1-1, with D perhaps TRBD1 (6 bases). Trimming left V 5 bases short and J 5 bases short, with 15 bases between. Germline V gene sequence: CDR1 MDHEN, CDR2 SYDVKM. The CDR3 has 14 amino acids.